Below are 14 T cell receptor beta chains sequenced from a single sample in a study of blood T cell dynamics during melanoma immunotherapy (dated by TCRdb to 2020 to 2021). The library was built by means of the immunoSEQ multiplex PCR assay. Drawn from immuneACCESS, this table holds only the in-frame rearrangements with V and J called that TCRdb kept. Clones are partly lost; checked studies trace under half to an unresolved V gene and leave the rest unexplained. This sample lists 14,000 to 15,000 clones; roughly 85% were detected once. The ten biggest clones cover 7.8% of the sample. The time point label on this specimen signifies: week 3, after first cycle of checkpoint inhibitor. The source was blood, collected from a patient treated with checkpoint blockade. These receptors all come from a human donor with melanoma.

The rearrangement uses TRBV10-2 and TRBJ1-5; D ambiguous. The germline V gene has CDR1 WSHSY and CDR2 SAAADI. CDR3 size: 14 residues. V was cut by 2 bases and J by 1 base, with 6 bases left in between. CDR3 in DNA: TGCGCCAGCAGTGAGAGGTCCAGCAATCAGCCCCAGCATTTT. This translates into CASSERSSNQPQHF.

The chain recombines TRBV28 with TRBJ1-5; D ambiguous. The CDR3 loop spans 12 amino acids. Between the trimmed V and J ends, which lost 5 bases and 8 bases, there was a span of 10 bases. CDR1 is MDHEN, CDR2 SYDVKM, per germline. The CDR3 loop is CASSPPVEPQHF. The CDR3 coding sequence is TGTGCCAGCAGTCCCCCGGTAGAGCCCCAGCATTTT.

The chain employs TRBV7-2 and TRBJ2-7; 9 bases map to TRBD2. Germline V lookup: CDR1 SGHTA, CDR2 FQGNSA. After removal of 1 base from V and 3 bases from J, the junction contained 4 bases not matched to a gene. This CDR3 has 15 residues. The CDR3 coding sequence is TGTGCCAGCAGCTTAGAATTTAGCGGGAGCTACGAGCAGTACTTC. It specifies CASSLEFSGSYEQYF.

The CDR3 spells CASSPTTNQPQHF. CDR3 bases: TGTGCCAGCAGCCCTACGACCAATCAGCCCCAGCATTTT. The chain carries TRBV5-4 and TRBJ1-5; D call uncertain. The CDR3 is made up of 13 amino acids. Germline V lookup: CDR1 SGHNT, CDR2 YYREEE (reference sequence). V was pared by 4 bases and J by 3 bases, with 8 bases between.

V gene TRBV11-2 combines with J gene TRBJ2-7, with TRBD1 matching 12 bases. This CDR3 comprises 15 residues. The germline gives CDR1 SGHAT, CDR2 FQNNGV. The V and J ends lost 5 bases and 6 bases, in that order; junction bases with no gene match: 8. The DNA for the CDR3 is TGTGCCAGCAGCCTAGTGGGGACAGGGGGCCCCGAGCAGTACTTC. This encodes CASSLVGTGGPEQYF.

The V and J genes are TRBV28 and TRBJ1-5; weak D call: TRBD1 (5 bases). Germline V gene lookup returns CDR1 MDHEN and CDR2 SYDVKM. CDR3 size: 17 residues. V lost 5 bases, J lost 5 bases, and 22 bases lay in between. The DNA of the CDR3 is TGTGCCAGCAGTCTAAGTTCCGGGACGATGCACGATCAGCCCCAGCATTTT. It is translated as CASSLSSGTMHDQPQHF.

The J gene is TRBJ2-5, the V gene TRBV5-1; no clear D. Germline V gives CDR1 SGHRS, CDR2 YFSETQ. Trimming cost V 0 bases and J 5 bases, with 8 bases left between them. The CDR3 has 13 amino acids. The CDR3 reads CASSLGQRETQYF. Written as DNA, the CDR3 is TGCGCCAGCAGCTTGGGGCAGAGGGAGACCCAGTACTTC.

This clone occurred once. This chain links TRBV6-1 with TRBJ2-3; D uncertain. V was shortened by 1 base and J by 4 bases, with 9 bases between the two germline ends. The CDR3 runs to 14 residues. From germline, CDR1 is MNHNS and CDR2 SASEGT. The CDR3 DNA reads as TGTGCCAGCAGTGAAGTGGTACCTCCAGATACGCAGTATTTT. Translated, it gives CASSEVVPPDTQYF.

This clone was seen just once. The gene calls are TRBV7-2 and TRBJ1-5; D is perhaps TRBD1 (5 bases). V lost 3 bases and J 4 bases, leaving 13 bases between the germline ends. There are 15 residues in the CDR3. Per germline, CDR1 SGHTA and CDR2 FQGNSA. In nucleotides, the CDR3 is TGTGCCAGCAGCTTGGCGGCAGGGTATAATCAGCCCCAGCATTTT. It codes for CASSLAAGYNQPQHF.

The chain combines TRBV18 with TRBJ1-1; unclear D gene. Trimming shortened V by 3 bases and J by 0 bases, and 8 bases separated the two germline ends. Looked up from germline, CDR1 is KGHSH and CDR2 is LQKENI. The CDR3 contains 14 residues. The CDR3 region has the DNA TGTGCCAGCTCACCTGATTGGGTGAACACTGAAGCTTTCTTT. Its protein product is CASSPDWVNTEAFF.

The chain uses TRBV21-1 and TRBJ1-1; whether TRBD1, the table's D call, matches the DNA was not checked. TRBV21-1 is termed a pseudogene. The CDR3 is 15 amino acids. The DNA of the CDR3 is TGTGCCAGCAGCAAACCCGGGACAGGGGACACTGAAGCTTTCTTT. Protein product: CASSKPGTGDTEAFF.

The genes are TRBV5-1 and TRBJ2-2, with D hard to call. The CDR3 contains 12 residues. Germline V gives CDR1 SGHRS, CDR2 YFSETQ. Between the trimmed V and J ends, which lost 9 bases and 3 bases, there was a span of 9 bases. CDR3 in amino acids: CATRWDTGELFF. The CDR3 nucleotides are TGCGCCACCAGGTGGGACACCGGGGAGCTGTTTTTT.

The chain has TRBV7-3 and TRBJ2-1; D not certain. The CDR3 length is 15 residues. CDR1 is SGHTA, CDR2 FQGTGA, per germline. Trimming shortened V by 5 bases and J by 6 bases, and 17 bases separated the two germline ends. Here the CDR3 DNA reads TGTGCCAGCAGCGCCGGGTACGCGAGTTCCAATGAGCAGTTCTTC. Translated: CASSAGYASSNEQFF.

Concerning this clone: Different DNA sequences within this sample yield the same CDR3. The chain couples TRBV7-9 to TRBJ1-1; D remains ambiguous. The CDR3 is 15 amino acids. The ends were cut back, 1 base at V and 2 bases at J, with 11 bases in the middle. CDR1 is SEHNR and CDR2 is FQNEAQ in the germline V gene (reference sequence). CDR3 nucleotide sequence: TGTGCCAGCAGCTTAGAGCAGGTCGGAAACACTGAAGCTTTCTTT. It codes for CASSLEQVGNTEAFF.